A selection of T cell receptor beta chains follows, all from one sample in a study of T-cell memory formation after mild COVID-19. Using its own MiXCR run on the 5' RACE reads, TCRdb lists one record per CDR3 protein. The sample lists 30,000 to 45,000 distinct CDR3 sequences, about an eighth occurring once. The sample taken for sequencing was PBMCs or a T cell subset sorted from them (not recorded which). The receptor set was obtained from a man in his late teens or twenties who had mild COVID-19 (a few samples of this study predate the infection). Cell type and time point are not known. The CDR3 runs from the conserved cysteine through the conserved F or W. A D gene is named only where the DNA matches it firmly. Clone size is not always given. Where it is, it says once, few, many or a class for expanded clones.

>TRBJ2-2|TRBV4-1|many|TRBD1
CASNPRDRGPGELFF
TGCGCCAGCAATCCCAGGGACAGGGGCCCCGGGGAGCTGTTTTTT
>TRBJ2-7|TRBV9|.|TRBD1
CASSASTDRVENEQYF
TGTGCCAGCAGCGCATCCACGGACAGGGTTGAAAACGAGCAGTACTTC
>TRBJ1-1|TRBV5-4|many|.
CASSLGGSGRAFF
TGTGCCAGCAGCTTGGGGGGGTCCGGCCGGGCTTTCTTT
>TRBJ1-2|TRBV29-1|.|.
CSVGSGGYTF
TGCAGCGTTGGGTCCGGGGGCTACACCTTC
>TRBJ2-5|TRBV5-1|many|.
CASSRGTVQETQYF
TGCGCCAGCAGCCGCGGGACAGTCCAAGAGACCCAGTACTTC
>TRBJ1-5|TRBV6-1|many|TRBD1
CASSADRVGQPQHF
TGTGCCAGCAGCGCAGACAGGGTGGGTCAGCCCCAGCATTTT
>TRBJ2-2|TRBV24-1|many|.
CATISRTGELFF
TGTGCCACCATTTCAAGAACCGGGGAGCTGTTTTTT
>TRBJ2-5|TRBV28|many|TRBD2
CASRASGGSQETQYF
TGTGCCAGCAGGGCTAGCGGGGGCTCCCAAGAGACCCAGTACTTC
>TRBJ2-1|TRBV7-6|.|.
CASSFAGLGNEQFF
TGTGCCAGCAGCTTTGCGGGTTTAGGAAATGAGCAGTTCTTC
>TRBJ2-5|TRBV4-2|medium-sized|TRBD2
CASSQEENSGGHQETQYF
TGTGCCAGCAGCCAAGAAGAGAATAGCGGGGGACACCAAGAGACCCAGTACTTC
>TRBJ2-1|TRBV6-1|.|TRBD2
CASSESAGGSYNEQFF
TGTGCCAGCAGTGAATCCGCGGGGGGGTCCTACAATGAGCAGTTCTTC
>TRBJ2-5|TRBV10-3|many|TRBD1
CAISDRGRETQYF
TGTGCCATCAGTGACAGGGGGCGGGAGACCCAGTACTTC
>TRBJ1-1|TRBV6-6|many|.
CASTRQAYTEAFF
TGTGCCAGCACAAGACAGGCCTACACTGAAGCTTTCTTT
>TRBJ1-5|TRBV20-1|many|.
CSAQQEPYSNQPQHF
TGCAGTGCTCAACAGGAGCCTTATAGCAATCAGCCCCAGCATTTT
>TRBJ2-1|TRBV5-5|many|.
CASRTDTYNEQFF
TGTGCCAGCAGGACGGACACCTACAATGAGCAGTTCTTC
>TRBJ2-7|TRBV10-2|many|.
CASSRDLLYEQYF
TGCGCCAGCAGCCGGGACTTATTATACGAGCAGTACTTC